A selection of T cell receptor beta chains follows, all from one sample in a study of shared clonotypes between healthy human individuals. The assay was immunoSEQ multiplex PCR, and TCRdb's table has in-frame clones only and misses some. Of about 110,000 clones listed, approximately 70% were seen once; the top ten hold roughly 25%. What was sequenced was memory CD8+ T cells sorted from blood. All receptors derive from a woman in her thirties in good health. CDR3s include the opening cysteine and the closing phenylalanine or tryptophan. A D gene is named only where the DNA matches it firmly. Not all rows give a size; the values are once, few, many and, for expanded clones, a class.

J gene: TRBJ1-2
clone size: .
D gene: .
V gene: TRBV5-4
CDR3 DNA: TGTGCCAGCAGCTTGGGGACAGCCACCTATGGCTACACCTTC
CDR3 protein: CASSLGTATYGYTF

J gene: TRBJ2-2
clone size: once
D gene: .
V gene: TRBV25-1
CDR3 DNA: TGTGCCAGCAGCAAATATTACCAAATTTTGAACACCGGGGAGCTGTTTTTT
CDR3 protein: CASSKYYQILNTGELFF

J gene: TRBJ2-5
clone size: .
D gene: TRBD1
V gene: TRBV9
CDR3 DNA: TGTGCCAGCAGCGGGAACAGTCTAGGGGGCGTAGAGACCCAGTACTTC
CDR3 protein: CASSGNSLGGVETQYF

J gene: TRBJ1-1
clone size: few
D gene: .
V gene: TRBV12-5
CDR3 DNA: TGTGCTAGTGGTCCAAACCTGGGCTCCCTGGGCACTGAAGCTTTCTTT
CDR3 protein: CASGPNLGSLGTEAFF

J gene: TRBJ2-4
clone size: few
D gene: .
V gene: TRBV15
CDR3 DNA: TGTGCCACCAGCAGAGATCTAGGGAGTGGCGCCAAAAACATTCAGTACTTC
CDR3 protein: CATSRDLGSGAKNIQYF

J gene: TRBJ2-7
clone size: .
D gene: .
V gene: TRBV2
CDR3 DNA: TGTGCCAGCAGTGTCGGAGGCGGCGGCTCCTACGAGCAGTACTTC
CDR3 protein: CASSVGGGGSYEQYF

J gene: TRBJ2-1
clone size: few
D gene: .
V gene: TRBV6-6
CDR3 DNA: TGTGCCAGCAGTTACTCTCGACCCGGAGAGGGTGAGCAGTTCTTC
CDR3 protein: CASSYSRPGEGEQFF

J gene: TRBJ2-7
clone size: .
D gene: TRBD2
V gene: TRBV27
CDR3 DNA: TGTGCCAGCAGTTTTCTTACTAGCGGGACCTACGAGCAGTACTTC
CDR3 protein: CASSFLTSGTYEQYF

J gene: TRBJ2-1
clone size: few
D gene: .
V gene: TRBV4-1
CDR3 DNA: TGCGCCAGCGGCGTTAACTCGAACTACAATGAGCAGTTCTTC
CDR3 protein: CASGVNSNYNEQFF

J gene: TRBJ2-7
clone size: .
D gene: .
V gene: TRBV5-5
CDR3 DNA: TGTGCCAGCAGCATTCCTGGGTCGCAATCCTACGAGCAGTACTTC
CDR3 protein: CASSIPGSQSYEQYF

J gene: TRBJ1-3
clone size: .
D gene: .
V gene: TRBV7-2
CDR3 DNA: TGTGCCAGCAGCAACATCGCTGGAAACACCATATATTTT
CDR3 protein: CASSNIAGNTIYF

J gene: TRBJ1-2
clone size: many
D gene: .
V gene: TRBV29-1
CDR3 DNA: TGCAGCGTTGAAGGCCAGGTACCCTATTGGGGCTACACCTTC
CDR3 protein: CSVEGQVPYWGYTF

J gene: TRBJ2-7
clone size: .
D gene: TRBD1
V gene: TRBV2
CDR3 DNA: TGTGCCACCCGGACAGGGGTCCCCTACGAGCAGTACTTC
CDR3 protein: CATRTGVPYEQYF

J gene: TRBJ1-2
clone size: few
D gene: .
V gene: TRBV29-1
CDR3 DNA: TGCAGCGTTTGGACAGTTAAAAGCTATGGCTACACCTTC
CDR3 protein: CSVWTVKSYGYTF

J gene: TRBJ2-5
clone size: .
D gene: .
V gene: TRBV6-6
CDR3 DNA: TGTGCCAGCAGTGATGGGGAAAGGGAGACCCAGTACTTC
CDR3 protein: CASSDGERETQYF

J gene: TRBJ2-1
clone size: .
D gene: .
V gene: TRBV29-1
CDR3 DNA: TGCAGCGCGCGGCCTGGGGACAATGAGCAGTTCTTC
CDR3 protein: CSARPGDNEQFF

J gene: TRBJ2-7
clone size: once
D gene: TRBD1
V gene: TRBV6-6
CDR3 DNA: TGTGCCAGCAGTTCAGGGACAGGGATCTACGAGCAGTACTTC
CDR3 protein: CASSSGTGIYEQYF

J gene: TRBJ2-3
clone size: .
D gene: .
V gene: TRBV27
CDR3 DNA: TGTGCCAGCAGTTCCCTCAGCGGGTCGGATACGCAGTATTTT
CDR3 protein: CASSSLSGSDTQYF

J gene: TRBJ2-3
clone size: .
D gene: TRBD2
V gene: TRBV4-2
CDR3 DNA: TGTGCCAGCAGCCAAGTGGGTAGCGGGAGGGCCGTAGATACGCAGTATTTT
CDR3 protein: CASSQVGSGRAVDTQYF

J gene: TRBJ2-1
clone size: .
D gene: .
V gene: TRBV19
CDR3 DNA: TGTGCCAGTAGCCCGACGGGGGGCCCTGAGCAGTTCTTC
CDR3 protein: CASSPTGGPEQFF

J gene: TRBJ1-5
clone size: .
D gene: .
V gene: TRBV7-6
CDR3 DNA: TGTGCCAGCAGCCCCCAGGGAATCGATCAGCCCCAGCATTTT
CDR3 protein: CASSPQGIDQPQHF

J gene: TRBJ1-1
clone size: few
D gene: .
V gene: TRBV29-1
CDR3 DNA: TGCAGCGTTGACGCAGGGGAGGGCACTGAAGCTTTCTTT
CDR3 protein: CSVDAGEGTEAFF

J gene: TRBJ1-2
clone size: once
D gene: .
V gene: TRBV13
CDR3 DNA: TGTGCCAGCAGCTTAGTAGGGGCAGAGATCTATGGCTACACCTTC
CDR3 protein: CASSLVGAEIYGYTF

J gene: TRBJ2-3
clone size: .
D gene: .
V gene: TRBV25-1
CDR3 DNA: TGTGCCAGCAGTGAAACGTCGGGGGCCTCAGATACGCAGTATTTT
CDR3 protein: CASSETSGASDTQYF

J gene: TRBJ2-1
clone size: .
D gene: TRBD1
V gene: TRBV11-2
CDR3 DNA: TGTGCCAGCAGCTTAGATGGGACAGGATACAATGAGCAGTTCTTC
CDR3 protein: CASSLDGTGYNEQFF

J gene: TRBJ1-6
clone size: .
D gene: .
V gene: TRBV27
CDR3 DNA: TGTGCCAGCAGTTTAAATTCACCCCTCCACTTT
CDR3 protein: CASSLNSPLHF

J gene: TRBJ2-3
clone size: .
D gene: .
V gene: TRBV4-1
CDR3 DNA: TGCGCCAGCAGCCCACGGGCTAGCGGCACAGATACGCAGTATTTT
CDR3 protein: CASSPRASGTDTQYF

J gene: TRBJ1-1
clone size: few
D gene: .
V gene: TRBV19
CDR3 DNA: TGTGCCAGTAGTAAAGCGGGCAAGGTGAACACTGAAGCTTTCTTT
CDR3 protein: CASSKAGKVNTEAFF

J gene: TRBJ1-2
clone size: .
D gene: .
V gene: TRBV18
CDR3 DNA: TGTGCCAGCTCACCACACGCCGGGACGGTCGGGTATGGCTACACCTTC
CDR3 protein: CASSPHAGTVGYGYTF

J gene: TRBJ2-1
clone size: once
D gene: .
V gene: TRBV11-2
CDR3 DNA: TGTGCCAGCAGCCTTGGGAGCTCCTACAATGAGCAGTTCTTC
CDR3 protein: CASSLGSSYNEQFF

J gene: TRBJ2-7
clone size: many
D gene: .
V gene: TRBV27
CDR3 DNA: TGTGCCAGCAGTTTAGTCCGAGAGGATAAGCAGTACTTC
CDR3 protein: CASSLVREDKQYF

J gene: TRBJ2-7
clone size: few
D gene: .
V gene: TRBV2
CDR3 DNA: TGTGCCAGCAGTGGGGAGAACAGGTTCGAGCAGTACTTC
CDR3 protein: CASSGENRFEQYF

J gene: TRBJ2-1
clone size: .
D gene: TRBD2
V gene: TRBV6-4
CDR3 DNA: TGTGCCAGCAGTGAAACTAGCGGGAGCTACAATGAGCAGTTCTTC
CDR3 protein: CASSETSGSYNEQFF

J gene: TRBJ1-3
clone size: .
D gene: .
V gene: TRBV4-1
CDR3 DNA: TGCGCCAGCAGCCCTTCGGGCAGGGCTCCGGGAAACACCATATATTTT
CDR3 protein: CASSPSGRAPGNTIYF

J gene: TRBJ1-1
clone size: .
D gene: .
V gene: TRBV25-1
CDR3 DNA: TGTGCCAGCAGTGAAGCTCCGACCACTGAAGCTTTCTTT
CDR3 protein: CASSEAPTTEAFF

J gene: TRBJ2-3
clone size: .
D gene: TRBD2
V gene: TRBV6-4
CDR3 DNA: TGTGCCAGCAGTGGTAGCGGGGGCGGCACAGATACGCAGTATTTT
CDR3 protein: CASSGSGGGTDTQYF

J gene: TRBJ1-1
clone size: once
D gene: TRBD1
V gene: TRBV5-1
CDR3 DNA: TGCGCCAGCAGCCCGGGACAGGGGATAAGAATGAACACTGAAGCTTTCTTT
CDR3 protein: CASSPGQGIRMNTEAFF

J gene: TRBJ2-7
clone size: few
D gene: TRBD2
V gene: TRBV10-3
CDR3 DNA: TGTGCCATCAGTGAAGGGACTAGCTACGAGCAGTACTTC
CDR3 protein: CAISEGTSYEQYF

J gene: TRBJ1-1
clone size: .
D gene: .
V gene: TRBV5-6
CDR3 DNA: TGTGCCAGCAGCTGGGACGGTGGAACCTCTGAAGCTTTCTTT
CDR3 protein: CASSWDGGTSEAFF

J gene: TRBJ2-7
clone size: .
D gene: TRBD1
V gene: TRBV6-5
CDR3 DNA: TGTGCCAGCAGCCTCGGACAGGGATACGAGCAGTACTTC
CDR3 protein: CASSLGQGYEQYF

J gene: TRBJ1-5
clone size: few
D gene: TRBD1
V gene: TRBV6-9
CDR3 DNA: TGTGCCAGCGCCTACAGGGGGCGACAGCCCCAGCATTTT
CDR3 protein: CASAYRGRQPQHF

J gene: TRBJ1-1
clone size: .
D gene: .
V gene: TRBV29-1
CDR3 DNA: TGCAGCGCCTGGCAAACAGGTTTAGCTTTCTTT
CDR3 protein: CSAWQTGLAFF

J gene: TRBJ2-7
clone size: .
D gene: .
V gene: TRBV25-1
CDR3 DNA: TGTGCCAGCAGTGAACGGGGTAACGAGCAGTACTTC
CDR3 protein: CASSERGNEQYF

J gene: TRBJ2-5
clone size: .
D gene: .
V gene: TRBV5-6
CDR3 DNA: TGTGCCAGCAGCACAGCGGGACAACAAGAGACCCAGTACTTC
CDR3 protein: CASSTAGQQETQYF

J gene: TRBJ2-3
clone size: .
D gene: TRBD2
V gene: TRBV7-9
CDR3 DNA: TGTGCCAGCAGCATGACTAGCGGGAGAGGGGATACGCAGTATTTT
CDR3 protein: CASSMTSGRGDTQYF

J gene: TRBJ2-7
clone size: once
D gene: TRBD1
V gene: TRBV7-9
CDR3 DNA: TGTGCCAGCAGCTTGACAGGGGCTTGGGCCTTTGGTGCGGACGAGCAGTACTTC
CDR3 protein: CASSLTGAWAFGADEQYF

J gene: TRBJ2-7
clone size: .
D gene: .
V gene: TRBV6-6
CDR3 DNA: TGTGCCAGCACCAAGGTAGAGGGGGGCTACGAGCAGTACTTC
CDR3 protein: CASTKVEGGYEQYF

J gene: TRBJ1-5
clone size: .
D gene: .
V gene: TRBV27
CDR3 DNA: TGTGCCAGCAGTGAAAGATCCAATCAGCCCCAGCATTTT
CDR3 protein: CASSERSNQPQHF

J gene: TRBJ2-4
clone size: .
D gene: .
V gene: TRBV28
CDR3 DNA: TGTGCCAGCAGTTTTGGACTAGCCAAAAACATTCAGTACTTC
CDR3 protein: CASSFGLAKNIQYF

J gene: TRBJ2-2
clone size: .
D gene: .
V gene: TRBV27
CDR3 DNA: TGTGCCAGCCCCGGACAGAACACCGGGGAGCTGTTTTTT
CDR3 protein: CASPGQNTGELFF

J gene: TRBJ1-1
clone size: .
D gene: .
V gene: TRBV6-1
CDR3 DNA: TGTGCCAGCAGTGCCTCAGGGAGATGGACTGAAGCTTTCTTT
CDR3 protein: CASSASGRWTEAFF

J gene: TRBJ1-1
clone size: .
D gene: .
V gene: TRBV7-9
CDR3 DNA: TGTGCCAGCAGCAGGACAACCGGGACGGGGGCTGAAGCTTTCTTT
CDR3 protein: CASSRTTGTGAEAFF

J gene: TRBJ1-2
clone size: .
D gene: .
V gene: TRBV28
CDR3 DNA: TGTGCCAGCAGTTTACGGGCTGGGTATGGCTACACCTTC
CDR3 protein: CASSLRAGYGYTF

J gene: TRBJ2-7
clone size: few
D gene: TRBD2
V gene: TRBV9
CDR3 DNA: TGTGCCAGCAAGGAAAGCGGGAGCGTACACGAGCAGTACTTC
CDR3 protein: CASKESGSVHEQYF

J gene: TRBJ2-5
clone size: .
D gene: .
V gene: TRBV7-8
CDR3 DNA: TGTGCCAGCAGCCAAGGGAGTACCCAGTACTTC
CDR3 protein: CASSQGSTQYF

J gene: TRBJ2-5
clone size: .
D gene: .
V gene: TRBV19
CDR3 DNA: TGTGCCAGTAGCCTCACCCTGGTCGGGGCCCAAGAGACCCAGTACTTC
CDR3 protein: CASSLTLVGAQETQYF